What follows are 3 T cell receptor beta chains derived from one specimen sequenced in a study of vaccination and CD4 T cells after COVID-19. Regarding treatment: approximately nine-day PBMC culture with coronavirus spike peptide pools or control peptides (ViraFEST assay). One should note that the unexposed donor's CD4+ T cells were collected before the COVID-19 pandemic (2011-2018). The Oncomine TCR Beta short-read assay sequenced DNA from cultured CD4+ T cells. Genomic DNA was isolated from CD4+ T cells that had been cultured. TCRdb redid the calling of the PCR reads with MiXCR, one entry per CDR3 protein. The data contain 10,000 or so distinct CDR3 sequences, about two fifths of them singletons. These TCRs are of unknown antigen specificity. The sample comprised CD4+ T cells from blood, cultured in vitro. These receptors were collected from a human donor in good health.

The CDR3 reads CASSKAIRAPEAFF. CDR3 in DNA: TGTGCCAGCAGCAAAGCAATACGGGCCCCTGAAGCTTTCTTT. This sequence joins TRBV21-1 and TRBJ1-1. TRBV21-1 has pseudogene status. The CDR3 extends over 14 amino acids.

The CDR3 DNA reads as TGTGCCAGCAGTTACTTTTGGACTAGCGGGAGATATAAAGAGACCCAGTACTTC. As protein: CASSYFWTSGRYKETQYF. The chain is built from TRBV6-5 and TRBJ2-5; 13 bases are shared with TRBD2. V shed 1 base and J 3 bases; nucleotides not matched to a gene: 8. Germline values: CDR1 MNHEY, CDR2 SVGAGI. The CDR3 is made up of 18 amino acids.

This chain links TRBV14 with TRBJ1-2; D unresolved. V lost 3 bases, J lost 6 bases, and 14 bases lay in between. This CDR3 contains 14 residues. The V gene's germline CDR1 is SGHDN and CDR2 FVKESK. CDR3 nucleotide sequence: TGTGCCAGCAGCCAGCTCTATCAGAGTCATGGCTACACCTTC. This translates into CASSQLYQSHGYTF. Full variable domain (missing parts from reference TRBV14 and TRBJ1-2): EAGVTQFPSHSVIEKGQTVTLRCDPISGHDNLYWYRRVMGKEIKFLLHFVKESKQDESGMPNNRFLAERTGGTYSTLKVQPAELEDSGVYFCASSQLYQSHGYTFGSGTRLTVV.